What follows describes a single T cell receptor beta chain. This clonotype is characterized as large (0.1 to 1%). The target of this receptor is not known. No base qualities exist here, and no much larger clone lies one base off it. Reads for this sample came from an Illumina HiSeq 2500. In TCRdb, the public reads were trimmed at Q25 with fastp and aligned with MiXCR, with productive beta chains retained. Each CDR3 protein appears once, grouped with its most common genes and DNA. Across this sample there are fewer than 2,000 distinct CDR3 sequences, with roughly 26% seen only once. Jointly, the top ten make up approximately 6% of the sample. The germline V gene supplies CDR1 SQVTM and CDR2 ANQGSEA. The CDR3 starts with the cysteine, ends with the phenylalanine, and has 14 residues. Only the CDR3 portion is preserved as DNA: 42 bases, with reading frame beginning at the first base. V ends up 6 bases short and J 3 bases short, with an unmatched junction base count of 8.

This specimen belongs to a study (dated by TCRdb to about 2017). For the wider study: Human CD8+ TCR repertoires recognizing immunodominant viral antigens were characterized by means of sequence and structural analyses.

General conclusions and limits of the study: Reports indicated that CD8+ TCR repertoires specific to different immunodominant viral antigens were highly diverse and distinct from one another.

The sequenced sample consisted of CD8+ T cells (not recorded whether cultured). The rearrangement combines TRBV29-1 with TRBJ2-1; TRBD1 agrees with 7 junctional bases. The receptor's source is a female donor. The CDR3 protein: CSVESGTDYNEQFF. The sequenced DNA is TGCAGCGTCGAATCCGGGACAGACTACAATGAGCAGTTCTTC.